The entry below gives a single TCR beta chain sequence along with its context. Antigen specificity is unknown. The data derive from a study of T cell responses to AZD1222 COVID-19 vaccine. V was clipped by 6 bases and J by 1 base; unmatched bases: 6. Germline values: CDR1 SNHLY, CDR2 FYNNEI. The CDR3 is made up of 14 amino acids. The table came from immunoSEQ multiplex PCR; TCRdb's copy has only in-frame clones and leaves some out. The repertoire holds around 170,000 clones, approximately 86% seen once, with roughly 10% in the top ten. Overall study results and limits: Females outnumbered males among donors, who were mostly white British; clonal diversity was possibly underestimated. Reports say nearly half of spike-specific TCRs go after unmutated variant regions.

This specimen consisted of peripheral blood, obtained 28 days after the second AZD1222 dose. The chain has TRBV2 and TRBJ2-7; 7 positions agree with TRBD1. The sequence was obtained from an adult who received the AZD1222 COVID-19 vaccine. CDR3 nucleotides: TGTGCCAGCAGCAAACGACAGGGATCCTACGAGCAGTACTTC. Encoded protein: CASSKRQGSYEQYF. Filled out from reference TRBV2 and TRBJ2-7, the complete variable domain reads EPEVTQTPSHQVTQMGQEVILRCVPISNHLYFYWYRQILGQKVEFLVSFYNNEISEKSEIFDDQFSVERPDGSNFTLKIRSTKLEDSAMYFCASSKRQGSYEQYFGPGTRLTVT.